This TCR beta chain comes out of a study of shared clonotypes between healthy human individuals (dated by TCRdb to the early 2020s). Background for the entire study: A couple of women and three men aged 18 to 49 years were included in the cohort. For each donor, CD4 naive and CD4 memory were each run on three plates, CD8 naive on two plates, and CD8 memory on one plate. To estimate repertoire size and how much clonotypes are shared between individuals, the study performed deep sequencing of blood TCR repertoires from about five healthy adults. To increase sequencing depth and limit assay-specific biases, different laboratories used diverse techniques to prepare libraries and sequence TCR repertoires. Leukapheresis yielded between about 0.85 and 9 billion PBMCs per donor.

The paper as a whole reports these results and caveats: Based on pairwise subsampling, the degree of clonotype sharing among donors was expected to be affected by sequencing depth. Sampling was restricted to blood, and TCR repertoires in tissues likely differ from the TCR repertoires found in blood. Because the study included only a small number of donors, the genetic and exposure-history diversity represented was limited. Rarefaction of sorted-subset datasets indicated incomplete sequencing despite the large sequencing depth. Naive subsets generally had larger estimated clonotype richness than memory subsets did. When a handful of donors were compared, the shared fraction of clonotypes was about 5% for naive CD4, 3.5% for naive CD8, about 2.5% for memory CD4, and approximately 0.4% for memory CD8. Higher generation probabilities were observed for clonotypes shared by all four sorted-subset donors than for non-shared clonotypes.

CD8 naive samples were obtained by positive selection for CCR7 among CD45RO-negative cells, yielding a CD45RA+CCR7+ population from which TemRA cells were excluded. Donors were healthy HIV-negative adults with no recently reported acute infections or vaccinations. All donors were Caucasian adults living in Nashville, Tennessee, USA. After blood collection by leukapheresis, PBMCs were isolated using Ficoll-Histopaque density gradient centrifugation and then cryopreserved in the vapor phase of liquid nitrogen. Purity and quantity of every magnetically sorted T cell population were checked by analytical flow cytometry. Each sorted fraction had its genomic DNA isolated and then quantified by UV absorbance on a Nanodrop 2000c. Using the deep immunoSEQ assay, multiplex PCR amplified TCR CDR3 regions from genomic DNA. Extracted genomic DNA from each cell subset was spread evenly across all wells of several immunoSEQ 96-well plates, with each plate serving as a replicate. For sorted subsets, each replicate PCR was loaded with approximately 190 ng genomic DNA, equivalent to 25,000 to 35,000 T cell genomes. Purified libraries were quantified with a Qubit 3.0 fluorometer, sized on a Bioanalyzer 2100, and re-quantified with the KAPA Library Quantification kit. Each immunoSEQ 96-well plate was sequenced on its own single-read 150-cycle Illumina NextSeq 550 flow cell. The authors' analysis ran thus. The immunoSEQ output contained only junctional sequences without quality scores, so filtering could not match that applied to full-length reads. Sequences were annotated with PyIR, a Python wrapper for IgBLAST v1.9, using IMGT germline references to assign V/J genes and CDR3. Reads were removed for weak V/J assignments (E-value above 1e-6), missing CDR3, stop codons, out-of-frame junctions, or ambiguous translated residues. V3J clonotypes were defined as sequences sharing an identical inferred V gene, J gene, and CDR3 amino acid sequence. Percentage overlap between repertoires was computed as shared unique clonotypes divided by the size of the smaller repertoire. Richness of each repertoire was evaluated using RTK rarefaction, the Chao1 estimator, and Recon v2.1 estimates of unobserved clonotypes. Generation probabilities were computed with OLGA for all TCRbeta clonotypes obtained by the gDNA method from several donors. TCRdb took over this immuneACCESS table, retaining in-frame rearrangements with V and J assigned. Such tables are incomplete; in checked studies, under half of the missing clones stem from an unresolved V gene, and the remainder is unexplained. V and J calls and clone size are given by that table; D and trimming were obtained from the DNA. The sample records about 2.1 million clones, approximately 92% of which are singletons. 1.5% to 2% of the sample is in the top ten clones.

Remarks on this clone: No cognate antigen has been identified for it. No base-level quality is on record; no much larger clone is a single base apart.

At the junction V is shortened by 5 bases and J by 0 bases; bases outside the gene matches: 7. The cysteine opens and the phenylalanine closes a CDR3 of 16 amino acids. Only the CDR3 region is kept as DNA, spanning 48 bases read in frame from base 1. CDR1 and CDR2 (SEHNR, FQNEAQ) derive from the germline V gene (reference sequence). Recombination joined TRBV7-9 with TRBJ2-7, with TRBD2 matching 10 junction bases. The TCR was taken from a man younger than 35 in good health. Some clones in this sample may be carry-over from other donors' samples. The sequenced material came from naive CD8+ T cells from PBMCs. Sample cell subset or site, as interpreted from the label and publication: CD45RA+CCR7+. CDR3 reads: CASSPDSGRLSYEQYF. The base sequence is TGTGCCAGCAGCCCGGATAGCGGGAGGCTCTCCTACGAGCAGTACTTC.